The source of this T cell receptor beta chain is a study of shared clonotypes between healthy human individuals. Study information: Per donor, three plates held CD4 naive cells, three held CD4 memory, two held CD8 naive and one held CD8 memory. General study points: Since donors were few, the genetic and exposure-history diversity represented was limited. Clonotypes that were shared across four donors made up about 5.1% of naive CD4 clonotypes. Among the subsets, naive ones generally showed larger estimated richness than memory ones.

V lost 0 bases and J 6 bases, leaving 9 bases between the germline ends. The CDR3 runs 14 residues. About this clone itself: Antigen: not known.

Terminally differentiated effector memory CD45RA+ cells were left out of the naive CD8 fraction, which was CD45RO-negative and positively selected for CCR7. Produced via immunoSEQ multiplex PCR; TCRdb's table is partial and in-frame only. This table has some 2 million clones, over 85% appearing once. The sequence was collected from a young man in good health. The chain joins TRBV23-1 to TRBJ1-5; possibly TRBD1 for D (5 bases). TRBV23-1 counts as an open reading frame of uncertain function. The specimen was naive CD8+ T cells sorted from blood. CDR3 DNA: TGCGCCAGCAGTCAATCGGGGCAGCGTCAGCCCCAGCATTTT. Protein product: CASSQSGQRQPQHF.